The T cell receptor (beta chain) under discussion was sequenced for a study of blood T cell repertoires in COVID-19. Whole-study context: PBMCs, B-cell-depleted T cells, or T cells provided the cDNA or gDNA that made up the material.

Assay: immunoSEQ multiplex PCR; the TCRdb copy retains only in-frame clones and omits some. In the table there are roughly 190,000 clones, 75% to 90% of which are singletons. This CDR3 spans 16 amino acids. V trimming: 11 bases; J trimming: 0 bases; junction bases outside the gene matches: 11. Germline lookup yields CDR1 SNHLY and CDR2 FYNNEI. This receptor was identified in a woman aged 25-40 years who had recovered from COVID-19. The chain employs TRBV2 and TRBJ1-1; the match to TRBD1 covers 11 bases. The specimen was PBMCs or T cells enriched from blood (not recorded which). The CDR3 region has the DNA TGTGCCTCGCCGCAGGGACAGGGGGATCTGAACACTGAAGCTTTCTTT. Translation: CASPQGQGDLNTEAFF.